Each of the 15 T cell receptor beta chains below was sequenced from the same sample in a study of CD8+CD57+ T cells in acquired aplastic anemia. Genomic DNA, serving as template, underwent TCR beta VDJ and CDR3 profiling. Each CDR3 protein gets one entry after TCRdb re-called the reads with MiXCR. This sample yields hundreds of thousands of distinct CDR3 sequences, of which 65% to 80% are seen a single time; under 5% belongs to the top ten. Material for sequencing was sorted CD4+, CD8+, or CD8+CD57+ T cells (not recorded which) from PBMCs. All receptors derive from a human donor in good health, serving as a control.

With respect to this clonotype: The conserved closing phenylalanine or tryptophan is absent in this CDR3, likely reflecting a read error. The chain is built from TRBV7-2 and TRBJ1-2; TRBD1 might be the D (5 bases). The CDR3 consists of 13 residues. Germline CDR1 SGHTA, CDR2 FQGNSA. The V gene lost 5 bases and the J gene lost 9 bases, with 16 bases spanning the gap. For the CDR3, the DNA is TGTGCCAGCAGCCTCGTTGGAGGGGATCGCTACACCTCC. Translating gives CASSLVGGDRYTS.

This clonotype appeared a few times. This could be a read error, since a much larger clone is one nucleotide away. The J gene is TRBJ1-2, the V gene TRBV5-1; a weak D match, TRBD1 (5 bases). Germline V lookup: CDR1 SGHRS, CDR2 YFSETQ. This CDR3 is 14 amino acids long. CDR3 nucleotides: TGCGCCAGCAGCTTGGTGGGGGTGAGCCGTGGCTACGCCTTC. Translating gives CASSLVGVSRGYAF. The whole variable domain, filled in from reference TRBV5-1 and TRBJ1-2, reads KAGVTQTPRYLIKTRGQQVTLSCSPISGHRSVSWYQQTPGQGLQFLFEYFSETQRNKGNFPGRFSGRQFSNSRSEMNVSTLELGDSALYLCASSLVGVSRGYAFGSGTRLTVV.

This clonotype was seen ten or more times. This sequence joins TRBV20-1 and TRBJ1-4; D is possibly TRBD1 (6 bases). This CDR3 spans 15 amino acids. Germline V gives CDR1 DFQATT, CDR2 SNEGSKA (reference sequence). V was trimmed by 0 bases and J by 8 bases, leaving 16 bases between them. CDR3 amino acids: CSARDGGGQGEKLFF. The CDR3 DNA is TGCAGTGCTAGAGATGGGGGGGGACAAGGCGAAAAACTGTTTTTT.

The CDR3 nucleotides are TGTGCCAGCAGTCGGGAAGTAGCATCTGGAAACACCATATATTTT. Translation: CASSREVASGNTIYF. The chain has TRBV6-5 and TRBJ1-3; D not resolved. V dropped 5 bases and J dropped 1 base, with 12 bases sitting between them. The germline V gene has CDR1 MNHEY and CDR2 SVGAGI. This CDR3 contains 15 residues.

Turning to this clonotype: A much larger clone lies a single base off, so this may be a read error. This chain joins TRBV15 and TRBJ2-1, with D tentatively TRBD1 or TRBD2 (5 bases each). CDR1 is LNHNV and CDR2 is YYDKDF in the germline V gene (reference sequence). The CDR3 sequence is 16 residues long. The CDR3 region is CASSYIPGTANNVQFF. DNA of the CDR3: TGTGCCAGCAGTTACATACCAGGGACGGCTAACAATGTGCAGTTCTTC.

This clonotype was observed once. One end of the junction varies from germline; a read error may be responsible. The gene calls are TRBV7-3 and TRBJ2-2; possible D gene TRBD2, 7 bases. Germline V lookup: CDR1 SGHTA, CDR2 FQGTGA. The CDR3 sequence is 16 residues long. The DNA of the CDR3 is TGTGCCAGCAGCAGGGGAGGGTGGGGGGCTAACGGGGGGCTGTTTTTT. Translation gives CASSRGGWGANGGLFF.

This chain uses TRBV19 with TRBJ2-1; D is undetermined. The germline CDR1 and CDR2 sequences are LNHDA and SQIVND (reference sequence). The CDR3 runs to 13 residues. Trimming took 1 base from V and 4 from J, leaving 5 bases between them. The CDR3 spells CASSIVAYNEQFF. CDR3 sequence (DNA): TGTGCCAGTAGTATAGTAGCTTACAATGAGCAGTTCTTC.

This chain joins TRBV12-3 or TRBV12-4 and TRBJ2-7; 7 nucleotides align to TRBD1. This CDR3 comprises 15 residues. V was pared by 10 bases and J by 4 bases, with 16 bases of the junction left unmatched. Here the CDR3 reads CAITFSPGQKYEQYF. The CDR3 DNA is TGTGCCATCACGTTCTCACCGGGACAGAAATACGAGCAGTACTTC.

This clonotype was detected ten times or more. This chain uses TRBV12-3 or TRBV12-4 with TRBJ1-6, with TRBD1 matching 10 bases. V shed 5 bases and J 9 bases; nucleotides not matched to a gene: 10. CDR3 length: 16 amino acids. Here the CDR3 reads CASSIWPGQGTSPLHF. For the CDR3, the DNA is TGTGCCAGCAGTATATGGCCGGGACAGGGGACTTCACCCCTCCACTTT.

This clonotype was recorded at least ten times. This sequence joins TRBV9 and TRBJ1-6; the D gene is possibly TRBD1 (6 bases). The V gene's germline CDR1 is SGDLS and CDR2 YYNGEE. V was trimmed by 4 bases and J by 4 bases, leaving 15 bases between them. The CDR3 is 16 residues long. CDR3 loop: CASSSTGTPYNSPLHF. The CDR3 region has the DNA TGTGCCAGCAGCTCCACCGGGACACCTTATAATTCACCCCTCCACTTT.

On this clonotype itself: Since the CDR3 does not end with the conserved phenylalanine or tryptophan, this likely comes from a read error. The limits of the CDR3 on the DNA are not certain, so only TCRdb's listed CDR3 is given. The chain joins TRBV7-8 to TRBJ2-1; the D call TRBD2 from the table was never checked on the DNA. The CDR3 is 12 residues long, ends included. Germline V gene lookup returns CDR1 SGHVS and CDR2 FQNEAQ. This chain's CDR3 is CASSRRTSERNN.

V usage is TRBV7-2 and J usage is TRBJ1-2; D gene unclear. V lost 7 bases to trimming and J lost 14 bases, with 29 bases between them. This CDR3 region has 15 residues. CDR1 and CDR2 (germline): SGHTA, FQGNSA. CDR3 region: CASTSDVFNKPGTTF. The CDR3, as DNA: TGTGCCAGCACTTCGGATGTATTCAATAAACCCGGTACTACCTTC.

The chain recombines TRBV7-2 with TRBJ2-1; 7 bases fit TRBD2. Germline V lookup: CDR1 SGHTA, CDR2 FQGNSA. CDR3 length: 15 amino acids. V lost 6 bases and J lost 9; bases outside the gene matches: 14. The DNA of the CDR3 is TGTGCCAGCAGTGCTGGGGGAGAGGGGAGGGGTGAGCAGTTCTTC. Translation: CASSAGGEGRGEQFF.

Details on this clonotype: Lacking the conserved final phenylalanine or tryptophan, this CDR3 likely reflects a read error. The gene calls are TRBV7-2 and TRBJ1-1; unclear D gene. CDR3 length equals 13 residues. Looked up from germline, CDR1 is SGHTA and CDR2 is FQGNSA. V lost 3 bases, J lost 3 bases, and 8 bases lay in between. This chain's CDR3 is CASSFGRDTEAFS. The CDR3 region has the DNA TGTGCCAGCAGCTTTGGGCGGGACACTGAAGCTTTCTCT.

The V and J genes are TRBV12-5 and TRBJ1-1; possibly TRBD1 for D (5 bases). Germline V gene sequence: CDR1 LGHNT, CDR2 FRNRAP. The CDR3 is 13 residues long. The chain's CDR3 is CASSFTGWTEAFF. For the CDR3, the DNA is TGTGCCAGCAGTTTTACAGGTTGGACTGAAGCTTTCTTT.